The TCR beta chain under discussion was sequenced for a study of CD8 T cells in ankylosing spondylitis. Notes on the study in general: Roughly eight highly homologous variants made up a TCR beta motif that seemed to typify ankylosing spondylitis blood.

One entry per CDR3 protein, called by TCRdb with MiXCR from the 5' RACE reads. The table records roughly 90,000 distinct CDR3 sequences, about 8.5% of them present only once. The germline CDR1 and CDR2 sequences are DFQATT and SNEGSKA (reference sequence). The CDR3 length is 17 residues. In its sample, this clonotype was seen many times. Its specificity is not known. The junction shows a germline mismatch at one end, possibly a read error. The sequence came from a male donor with ankylosing spondylitis or in good health (not recorded which). The sample taken for sequencing was blood, either unsorted or a sorted T cell fraction (not recorded which). This rearrangement joins TRBV20-1 to TRBJ2-2; possible D gene TRBD1, 5 bases. CDR3 in amino acids: CCARDINRPSVTGELFF. The DNA of the CDR3 is TGCTGTGCTAGAGATATCAACAGGCCAAGCGTGACCGGGGAGCTGTTTTTT.